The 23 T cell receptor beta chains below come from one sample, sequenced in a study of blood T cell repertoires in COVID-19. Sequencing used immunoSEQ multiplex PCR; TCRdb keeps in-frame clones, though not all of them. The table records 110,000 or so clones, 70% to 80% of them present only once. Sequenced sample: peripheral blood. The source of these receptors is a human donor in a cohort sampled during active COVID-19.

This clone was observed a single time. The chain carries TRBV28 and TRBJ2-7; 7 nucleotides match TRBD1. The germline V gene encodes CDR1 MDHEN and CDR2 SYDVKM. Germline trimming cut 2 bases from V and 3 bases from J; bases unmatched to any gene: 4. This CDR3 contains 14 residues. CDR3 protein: CASSLPGQYYEQYF. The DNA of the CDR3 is TGTGCCAGCAGTTTACCGGGACAGTACTACGAGCAGTACTTC.

CDR3 loop: CASSRIQGMEGYTF. The CDR3 nucleotides read TGTGCCAGCAGCCGTATACAGGGGATGGAGGGCTACACCTTC. The J gene is TRBJ1-2, the V gene TRBV7-9, with TRBD1 matching 7 bases. This CDR3 contains 14 residues. Germline V CDR1 and CDR2: SEHNR, FQNEAQ (reference sequence). The ends lost 5 bases at V and 8 bases at J; junction bases unmatched: 11.

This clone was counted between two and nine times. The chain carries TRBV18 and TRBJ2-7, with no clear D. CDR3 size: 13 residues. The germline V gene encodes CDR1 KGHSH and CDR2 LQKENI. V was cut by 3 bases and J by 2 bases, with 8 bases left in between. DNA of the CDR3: TGTGCCAGCTCACCGAGTATCACCTACGAGCAGTACTTC. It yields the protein CASSPSITYEQYF.

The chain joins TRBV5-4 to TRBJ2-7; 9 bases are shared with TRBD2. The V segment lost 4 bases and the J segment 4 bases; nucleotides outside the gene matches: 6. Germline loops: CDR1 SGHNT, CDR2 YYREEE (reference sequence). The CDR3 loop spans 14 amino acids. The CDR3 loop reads CASSLSGGQYEQYF. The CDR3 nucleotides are TGTGCCAGCAGCCTTAGCGGGGGACAATACGAGCAGTACTTC. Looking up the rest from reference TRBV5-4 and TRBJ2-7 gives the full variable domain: ETGVTQSPTHLIKTRGQQVTLRCSSQSGHNTVSWYQQALGQGPQFIFQYYREEENGRGNFPPRFSGLQFPNYSSELNVNALELDDSALYLCASSLSGGQYEQYFGPGTRLTVT.

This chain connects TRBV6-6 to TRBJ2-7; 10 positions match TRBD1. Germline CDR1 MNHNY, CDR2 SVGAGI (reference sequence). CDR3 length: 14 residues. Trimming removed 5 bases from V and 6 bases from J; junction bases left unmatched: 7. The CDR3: CASSVPGQGLEQYF. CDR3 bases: TGTGCCAGCAGTGTACCGGGACAGGGGCTCGAGCAGTACTTC.

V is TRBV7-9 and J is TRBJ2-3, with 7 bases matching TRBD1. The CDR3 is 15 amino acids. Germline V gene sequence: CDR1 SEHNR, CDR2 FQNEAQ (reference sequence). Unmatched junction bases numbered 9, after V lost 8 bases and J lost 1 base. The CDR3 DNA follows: TGTGCCAGCGGATTCTTGGGACAGCGCACAGATACGCAGTATTTT. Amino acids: CASGFLGQRTDTQYF.

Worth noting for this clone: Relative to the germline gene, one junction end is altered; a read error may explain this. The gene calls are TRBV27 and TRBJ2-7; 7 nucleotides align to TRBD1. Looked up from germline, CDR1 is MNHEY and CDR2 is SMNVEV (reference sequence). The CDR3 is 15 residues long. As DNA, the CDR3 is TGTGCCAGCAGTAGTCCCCTTAGGGGGCGATCGCCCCCTACCTTC. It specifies CASSSPLRGRSPPTF.

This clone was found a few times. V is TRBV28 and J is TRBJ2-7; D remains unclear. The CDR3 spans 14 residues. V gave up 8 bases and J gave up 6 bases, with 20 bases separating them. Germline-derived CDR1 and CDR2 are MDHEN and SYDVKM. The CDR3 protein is CASYDSAQLGEQYF. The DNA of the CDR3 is TGTGCCAGCTACGACTCGGCGCAATTGGGCGAGCAGTACTTC. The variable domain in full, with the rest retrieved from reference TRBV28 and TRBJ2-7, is DVKVTQSSRYLVKRTGEKVFLECVQDMDHENMFWYRQDPGLGLRLIYFSYDVKMKEKGDIPEGYSVSREKKERFSLILESASTNQTSMYLCASYDSAQLGEQYFGPGTRLTVT.

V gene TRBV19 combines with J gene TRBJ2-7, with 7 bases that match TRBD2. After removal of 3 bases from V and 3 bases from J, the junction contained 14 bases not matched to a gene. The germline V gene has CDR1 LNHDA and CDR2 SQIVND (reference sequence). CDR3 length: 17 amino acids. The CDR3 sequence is CASSIGSGRESFYEQYF. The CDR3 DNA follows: TGTGCCAGTAGTATCGGATCGGGGCGGGAGTCATTCTACGAGCAGTACTTC.

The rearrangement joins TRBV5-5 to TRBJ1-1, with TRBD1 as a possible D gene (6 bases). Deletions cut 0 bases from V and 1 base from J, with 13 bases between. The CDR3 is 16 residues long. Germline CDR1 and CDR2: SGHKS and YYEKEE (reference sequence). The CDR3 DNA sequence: TGTGCCAGCAGCTTGGATTTAACAGGGAGGAACACTGAAGCTTTCTTT. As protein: CASSLDLTGRNTEAFF.

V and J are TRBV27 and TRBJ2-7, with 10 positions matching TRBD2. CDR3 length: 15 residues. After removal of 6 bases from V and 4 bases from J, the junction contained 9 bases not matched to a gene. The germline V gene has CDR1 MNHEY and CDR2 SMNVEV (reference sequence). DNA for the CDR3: TGTGCCAGCAGGTCCGGGACTAGCGTTCTATACGAGCAGTACTTC. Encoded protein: CASRSGTSVLYEQYF.

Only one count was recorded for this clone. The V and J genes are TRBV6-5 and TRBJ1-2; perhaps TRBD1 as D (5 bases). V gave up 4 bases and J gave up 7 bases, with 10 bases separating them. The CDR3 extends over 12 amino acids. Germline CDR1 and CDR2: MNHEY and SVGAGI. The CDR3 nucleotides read TGTGCCAGCAGTTCCCGGGGGGGTGGCTACACCTTC. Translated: CASSSRGGGYTF.

The CDR3 spells CSVEGTGHNEKLFF. The DNA for the CDR3 is TGCAGCGTTGAAGGGACAGGGCATAATGAAAAACTGTTTTTT. The chain is built from TRBV29-1 and TRBJ1-4, with TRBD1 matching over 8 bases. J gave up 4 bases and V 1 base, and 2 bases lay outside the gene matches. The length of the CDR3 is 14 residues. The V gene's germline CDR1 is SQVTM and CDR2 ANQGSEA.

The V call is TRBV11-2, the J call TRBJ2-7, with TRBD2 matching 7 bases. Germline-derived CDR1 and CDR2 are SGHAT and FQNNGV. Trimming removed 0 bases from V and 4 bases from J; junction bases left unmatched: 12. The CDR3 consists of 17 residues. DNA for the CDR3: TGTGCCAGCAGCTTAGAAGGGGCGGGAGCGGGGAGATACGAGCAGTACTTC. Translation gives CASSLEGAGAGRYEQYF.

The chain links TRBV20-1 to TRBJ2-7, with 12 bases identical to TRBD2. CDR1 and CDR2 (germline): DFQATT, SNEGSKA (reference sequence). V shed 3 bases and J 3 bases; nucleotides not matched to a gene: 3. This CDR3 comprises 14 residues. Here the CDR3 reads CSASGTSGFYEQYF. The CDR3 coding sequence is TGCAGTGCTAGTGGGACTAGCGGGTTCTACGAGCAGTACTTC.

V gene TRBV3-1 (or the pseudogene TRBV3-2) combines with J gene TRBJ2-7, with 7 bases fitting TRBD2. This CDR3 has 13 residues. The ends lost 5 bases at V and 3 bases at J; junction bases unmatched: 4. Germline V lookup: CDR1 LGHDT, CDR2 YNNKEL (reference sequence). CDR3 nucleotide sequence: TGTGCCAGCAGCGTGGGGAGGGGCTACGAGCAGTACTTC. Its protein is CASSVGRGYEQYF.

CDR3 sequence: CASSLGDWTGRETQYF. CDR3 DNA: TGCGCCAGCAGCTTGGGAGACTGGACAGGGCGTGAGACCCAGTACTTC. The chain carries TRBV5-1 and TRBJ2-5; TRBD1 aligns across 8 bases. The trim removed 0 bases at V and 5 bases at J, leaving 9 bases unmatched. This CDR3 has 16 residues. CDR1 is SGHRS, CDR2 YFSETQ, per germline.

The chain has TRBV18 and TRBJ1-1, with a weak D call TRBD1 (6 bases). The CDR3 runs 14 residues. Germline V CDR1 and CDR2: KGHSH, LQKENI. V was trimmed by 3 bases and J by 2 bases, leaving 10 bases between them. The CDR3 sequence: CASSPTGTNTEAFF. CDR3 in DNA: TGTGCCAGCTCACCTACAGGGACCAACACTGAAGCTTTCTTT.

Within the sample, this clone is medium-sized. DNA of the CDR3: TGCAGCGTGGGACGAGCGGGGGGGCCGAACGAGCAGTACTTC. Its protein is CSVGRAGGPNEQYF. This chain uses TRBV29-1 with TRBJ2-7; 10 nucleotides line up with TRBD2. Germline assignment: CDR1 SQVTM and CDR2 ANQGSEA. The CDR3 has 14 residues. V gave up 6 bases and J gave up 5 bases; unmatched junction bases: 10.

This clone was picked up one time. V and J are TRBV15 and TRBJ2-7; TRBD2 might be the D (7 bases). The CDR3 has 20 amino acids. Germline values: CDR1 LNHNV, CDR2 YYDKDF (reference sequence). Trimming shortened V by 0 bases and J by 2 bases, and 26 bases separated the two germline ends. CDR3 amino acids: CATSREKQPRGGAVTYEQYF. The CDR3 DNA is TGTGCCACCAGCAGAGAAAAACAACCCCGTGGGGGGGCGGTGACCTACGAGCAGTACTTC.

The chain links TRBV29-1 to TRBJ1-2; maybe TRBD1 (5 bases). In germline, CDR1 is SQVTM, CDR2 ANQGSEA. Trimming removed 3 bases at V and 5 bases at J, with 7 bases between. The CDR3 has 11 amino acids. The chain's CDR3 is CSVEGGYGYTF. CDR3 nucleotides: TGCAGCGTTGAGGGGGGGTATGGCTACACCTTC.

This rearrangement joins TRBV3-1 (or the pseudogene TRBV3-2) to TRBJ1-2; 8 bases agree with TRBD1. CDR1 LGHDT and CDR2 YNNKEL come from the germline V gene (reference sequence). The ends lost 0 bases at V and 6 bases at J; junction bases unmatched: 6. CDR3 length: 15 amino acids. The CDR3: CASSQDISQGDGYTF. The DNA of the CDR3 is TGTGCCAGCAGCCAAGATATCTCACAGGGGGATGGCTACACCTTC.

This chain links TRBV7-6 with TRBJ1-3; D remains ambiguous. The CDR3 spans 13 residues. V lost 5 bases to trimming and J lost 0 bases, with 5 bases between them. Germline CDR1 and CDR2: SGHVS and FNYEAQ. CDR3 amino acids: CASSPVSGNTIYF. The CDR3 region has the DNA TGTGCCAGCAGCCCGGTCTCTGGAAACACCATATATTTT.